This T cell receptor beta chain originates from a study of T cell changes during pregnancy in multiple sclerosis (dated 2019 in TCRdb). Some background on the complete study: Changes in the T cell repertoire over the course of pregnancy were examined in this study in women with multiple sclerosis.

Comments on this clone: The target of this receptor is not known. No base quality information exists; no much larger clone differs at one position.

Libraries were constructed by the immunoSEQ multiplex PCR assay. In TCRdb, the immuneACCESS table is reduced to in-frame sequences with V and J assigned. These tables do not hold every clone; where another copy was compared, an unresolved V gene accounts for under half, and the others remain unexplained. Within this sample are some 71,000 clones, with just over 90% of them counted one time only. The ten largest clonotypes hold 1.4% to 1.5% of the sample. The sequencing used peripheral blood, collected after pregnancy. The receptor's source is a female donor with multiple sclerosis, enrolled in a pregnancy study.

The nucleotides read TGTGCCAGCAGCGTAGTACGGGGAGGCCACTATGGCTACACCTTC. Its translation reads: CASSVVRGGHYGYTF. Recombination linked TRBV9 to TRBJ1-2; a confident D gene designation cannot be given. The CDR3 sequence holds 15 residues, the cysteine and phenylalanine included. Only the CDR3 region is kept as DNA, spanning 45 bases read in frame from base 1. Trimming at the junction amounts to 0 bases on V and 3 bases on J, and the germline ends lie 12 bases apart. Taken from the germline V gene, the CDR1 and CDR2 loops are SGDLS and YYNGEE.